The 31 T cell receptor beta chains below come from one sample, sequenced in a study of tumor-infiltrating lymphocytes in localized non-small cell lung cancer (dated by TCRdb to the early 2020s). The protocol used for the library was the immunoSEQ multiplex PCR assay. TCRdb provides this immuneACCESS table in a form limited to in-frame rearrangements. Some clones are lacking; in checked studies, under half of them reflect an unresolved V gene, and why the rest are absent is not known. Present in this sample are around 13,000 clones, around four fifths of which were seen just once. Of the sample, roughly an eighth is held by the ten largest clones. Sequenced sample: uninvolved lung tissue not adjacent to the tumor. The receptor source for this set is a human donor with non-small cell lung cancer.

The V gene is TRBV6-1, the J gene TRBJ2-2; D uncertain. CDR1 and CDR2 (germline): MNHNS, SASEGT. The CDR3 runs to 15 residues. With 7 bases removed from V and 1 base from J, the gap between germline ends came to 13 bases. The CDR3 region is CASKVFGQNTGELFF. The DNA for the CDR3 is TGTGCCAGCAAGGTTTTTGGCCAGAACACCGGGGAGCTGTTTTTT.

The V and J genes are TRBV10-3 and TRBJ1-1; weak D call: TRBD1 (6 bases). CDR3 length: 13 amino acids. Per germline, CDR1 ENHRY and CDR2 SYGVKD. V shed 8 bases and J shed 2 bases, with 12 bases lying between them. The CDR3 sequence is CAIGTGINTEAFF. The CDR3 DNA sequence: TGTGCCATCGGCACAGGGATTAACACTGAAGCTTTCTTT.

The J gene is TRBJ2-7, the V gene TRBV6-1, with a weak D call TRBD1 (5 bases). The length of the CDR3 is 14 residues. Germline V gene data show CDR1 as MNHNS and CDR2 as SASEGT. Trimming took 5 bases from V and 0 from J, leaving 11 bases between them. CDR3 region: CASSPWGFSYEQYF. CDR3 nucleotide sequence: TGTGCCAGCAGTCCATGGGGCTTCTCCTACGAGCAGTACTTC.

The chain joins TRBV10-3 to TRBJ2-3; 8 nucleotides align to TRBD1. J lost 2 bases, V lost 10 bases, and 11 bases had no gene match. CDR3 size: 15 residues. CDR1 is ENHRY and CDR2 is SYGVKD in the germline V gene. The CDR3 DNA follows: TGTGCCAGCAGAGAAGGACAGGGCGTCACAGATACGCAGTATTTT. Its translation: CASREGQGVTDTQYF.

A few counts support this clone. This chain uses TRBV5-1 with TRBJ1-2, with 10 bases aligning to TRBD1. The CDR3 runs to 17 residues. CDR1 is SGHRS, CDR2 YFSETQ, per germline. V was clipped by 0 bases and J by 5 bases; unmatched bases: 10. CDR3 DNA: TGCGCCAGCAGCTTGGGAGGGACAGGGGAAATTTGGTATGGCTACACCTTC. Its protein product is CASSLGGTGEIWYGYTF.

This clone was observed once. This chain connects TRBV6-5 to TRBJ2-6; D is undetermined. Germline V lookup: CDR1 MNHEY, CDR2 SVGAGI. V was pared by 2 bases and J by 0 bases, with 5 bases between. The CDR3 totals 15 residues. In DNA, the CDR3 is TGTGCCAGCAGTTACGGGGTCTCTGGGGCCAACGTCCTGACTTTC. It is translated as CASSYGVSGANVLTF.

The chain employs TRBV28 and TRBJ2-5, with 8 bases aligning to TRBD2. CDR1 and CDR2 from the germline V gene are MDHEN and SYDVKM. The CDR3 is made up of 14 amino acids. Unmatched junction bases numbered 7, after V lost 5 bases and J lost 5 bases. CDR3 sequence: CASSRSGSSETQYF. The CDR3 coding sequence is TGTGCCAGCAGTCGGAGCGGGAGTAGCGAGACCCAGTACTTC.

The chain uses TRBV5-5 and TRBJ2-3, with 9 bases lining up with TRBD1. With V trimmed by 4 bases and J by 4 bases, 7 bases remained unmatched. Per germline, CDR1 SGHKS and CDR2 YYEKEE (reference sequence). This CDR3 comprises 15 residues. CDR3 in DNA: TGTGCCAGCAGCCCCGGGACAGGGTGGCCAGATACGCAGTATTTT. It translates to CASSPGTGWPDTQYF.

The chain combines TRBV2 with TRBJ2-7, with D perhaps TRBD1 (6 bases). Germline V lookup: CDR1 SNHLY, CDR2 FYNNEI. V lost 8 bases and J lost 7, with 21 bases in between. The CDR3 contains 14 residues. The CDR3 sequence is CASAPTYRVREQYF. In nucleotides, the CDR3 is TGTGCCAGCGCTCCGACCTACAGGGTTCGGGAGCAGTACTTC.

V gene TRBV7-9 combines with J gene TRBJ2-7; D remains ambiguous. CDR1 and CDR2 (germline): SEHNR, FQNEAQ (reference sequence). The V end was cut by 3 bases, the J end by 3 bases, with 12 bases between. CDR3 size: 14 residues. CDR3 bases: TGTGCCAGCAGCTTGGTCCAGTCTTTCTACGAGCAGTACTTC. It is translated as CASSLVQSFYEQYF.

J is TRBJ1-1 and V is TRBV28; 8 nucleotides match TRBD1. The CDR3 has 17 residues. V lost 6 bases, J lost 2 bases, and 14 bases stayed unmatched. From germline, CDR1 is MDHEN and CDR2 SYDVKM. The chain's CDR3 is CASSRFGQGRRNTEAFF. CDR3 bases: TGTGCCAGCAGCCGCTTTGGACAGGGCAGACGTAACACTGAAGCTTTCTTT.

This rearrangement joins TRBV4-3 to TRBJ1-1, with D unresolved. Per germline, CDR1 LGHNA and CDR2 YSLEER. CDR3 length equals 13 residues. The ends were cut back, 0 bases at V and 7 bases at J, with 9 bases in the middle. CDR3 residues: CASSQDRGLEAFF. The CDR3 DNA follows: TGCGCCAGCAGCCAAGATCGAGGACTTGAAGCTTTCTTT.

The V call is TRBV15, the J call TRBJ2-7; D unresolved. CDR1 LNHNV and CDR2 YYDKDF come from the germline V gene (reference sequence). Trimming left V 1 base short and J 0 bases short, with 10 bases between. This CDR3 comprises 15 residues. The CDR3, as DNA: TGTGCCACCAGCAGAGGGACGGTAAGCTCCTACGAGCAGTACTTC. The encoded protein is CATSRGTVSSYEQYF.

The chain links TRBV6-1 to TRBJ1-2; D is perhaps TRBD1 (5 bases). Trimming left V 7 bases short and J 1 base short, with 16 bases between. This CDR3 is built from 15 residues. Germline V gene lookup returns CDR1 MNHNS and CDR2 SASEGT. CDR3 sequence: CASTRGRANNYGYTF. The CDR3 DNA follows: TGTGCCAGCACTAGAGGCAGGGCAAATAACTATGGCTACACCTTC.

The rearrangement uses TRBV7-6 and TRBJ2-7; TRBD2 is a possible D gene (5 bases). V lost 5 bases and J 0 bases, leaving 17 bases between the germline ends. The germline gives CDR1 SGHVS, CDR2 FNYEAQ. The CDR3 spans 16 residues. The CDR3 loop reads CASSRPRGDSSYEQYF. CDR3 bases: TGTGCCAGCAGCCGCCCCCGGGGAGATAGCTCCTACGAGCAGTACTTC. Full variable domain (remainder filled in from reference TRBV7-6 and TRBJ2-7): GAGVSQSPRYKVTKRGQDVALRCDPISGHVSLYWYRQALGQGPEFLTYFNYEAQQDKSGLPNDRFSAERPEGSISTLTIQRTEQRDSAMYRCASSRPRGDSSYEQYFGPGTRLTVT.

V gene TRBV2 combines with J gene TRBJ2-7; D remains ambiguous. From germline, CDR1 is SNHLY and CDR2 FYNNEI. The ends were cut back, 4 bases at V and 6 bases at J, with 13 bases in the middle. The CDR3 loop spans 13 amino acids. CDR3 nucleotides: TGTGCCAGCAGTGGCGCGTTCCCCTCCGAGCAGTACTTC. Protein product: CASSGAFPSEQYF. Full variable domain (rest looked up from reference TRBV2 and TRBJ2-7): EPEVTQTPSHQVTQMGQEVILRCVPISNHLYFYWYRQILGQKVEFLVSFYNNEISEKSEIFDDQFSVERPDGSNFTLKIRSTKLEDSAMYFCASSGAFPSEQYFGPGTRLTVT.

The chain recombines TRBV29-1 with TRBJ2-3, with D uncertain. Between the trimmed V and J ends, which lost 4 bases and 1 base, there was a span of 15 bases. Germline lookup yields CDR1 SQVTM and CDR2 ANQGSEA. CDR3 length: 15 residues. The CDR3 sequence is CSVVPGLEGTDTQYF. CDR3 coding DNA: TGCAGCGTTGTTCCTGGGCTCGAGGGCACAGATACGCAGTATTTT.

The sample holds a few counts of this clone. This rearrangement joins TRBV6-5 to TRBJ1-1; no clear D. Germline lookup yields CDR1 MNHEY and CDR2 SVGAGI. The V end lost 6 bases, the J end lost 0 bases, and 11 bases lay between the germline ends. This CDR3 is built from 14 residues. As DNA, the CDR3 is TGTGCCAGCAGGGGCCTTTTCATGAACACTGAAGCTTTCTTT. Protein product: CASRGLFMNTEAFF.

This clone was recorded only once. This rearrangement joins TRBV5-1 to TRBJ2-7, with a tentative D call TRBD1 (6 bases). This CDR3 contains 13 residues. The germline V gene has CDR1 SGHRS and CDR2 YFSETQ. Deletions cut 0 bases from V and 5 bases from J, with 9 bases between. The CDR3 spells CASSLAGANEQYF. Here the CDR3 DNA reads TGCGCCAGCAGCTTGGCAGGGGCCAACGAGCAGTACTTC.

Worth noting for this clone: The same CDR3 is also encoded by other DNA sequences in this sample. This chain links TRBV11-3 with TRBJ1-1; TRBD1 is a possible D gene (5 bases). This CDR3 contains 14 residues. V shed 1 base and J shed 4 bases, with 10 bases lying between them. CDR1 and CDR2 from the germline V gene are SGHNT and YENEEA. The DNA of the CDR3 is TGTGCCAGCAGCTTAGGTAGGGGATCCACTGAAGCTTTCTTT. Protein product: CASSLGRGSTEAFF.

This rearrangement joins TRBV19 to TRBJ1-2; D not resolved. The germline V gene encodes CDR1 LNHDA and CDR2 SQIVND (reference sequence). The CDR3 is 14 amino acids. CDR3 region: CAASSFGSAYGYTF. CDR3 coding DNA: TGTGCGGCGAGCTCCTTCGGTTCTGCCTATGGCTACACCTTC.

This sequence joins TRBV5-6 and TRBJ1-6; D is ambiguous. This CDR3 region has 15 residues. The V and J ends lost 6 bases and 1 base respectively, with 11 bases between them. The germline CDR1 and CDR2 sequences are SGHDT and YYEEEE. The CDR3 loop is CASTFSGSYNSPLHF. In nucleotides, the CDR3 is TGTGCCAGCACCTTCTCGGGGTCCTATAATTCACCCCTCCACTTT.

The CDR3 sequence is CASSLGSLMTGELFF. CDR3 sequence (DNA): TGTGCCAGCAGTTTAGGGTCCCTGATGACCGGGGAGCTGTTTTTT. V and J are TRBV28 and TRBJ2-2; D is unresolved. The germline V and J ends were trimmed by 2 bases and 5 bases, with 12 bases remaining between them. The germline V gene encodes CDR1 MDHEN and CDR2 SYDVKM. The CDR3 loop spans 15 amino acids.

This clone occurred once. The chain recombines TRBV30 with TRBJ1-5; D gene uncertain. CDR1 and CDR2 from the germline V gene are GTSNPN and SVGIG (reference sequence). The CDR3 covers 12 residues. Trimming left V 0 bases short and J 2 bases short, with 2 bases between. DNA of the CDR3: TGTGCCTGGAGTGTCCGCAATCAGCCCCAGCATTTT. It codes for CAWSVRNQPQHF.

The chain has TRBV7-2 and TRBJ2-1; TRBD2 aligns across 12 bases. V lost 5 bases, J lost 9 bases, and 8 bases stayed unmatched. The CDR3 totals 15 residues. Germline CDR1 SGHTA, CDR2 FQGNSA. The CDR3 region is CASSALAGGPGEQFF. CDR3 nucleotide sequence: TGTGCCAGCAGCGCCCTAGCGGGGGGGCCTGGTGAGCAGTTCTTC.

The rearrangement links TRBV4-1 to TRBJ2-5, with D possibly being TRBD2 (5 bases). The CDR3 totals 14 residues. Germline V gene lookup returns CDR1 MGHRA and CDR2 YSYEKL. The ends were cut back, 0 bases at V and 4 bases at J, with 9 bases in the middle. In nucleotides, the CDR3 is TGCGCCAGCAGCCAAGATTTGGCGGGAGAGACCCAGTACTTC. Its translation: CASSQDLAGETQYF.

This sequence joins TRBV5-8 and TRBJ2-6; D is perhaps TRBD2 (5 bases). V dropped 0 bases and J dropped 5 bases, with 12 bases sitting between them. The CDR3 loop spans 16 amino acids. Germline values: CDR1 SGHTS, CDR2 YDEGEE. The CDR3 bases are TGTGCCAGCAGCTTGGGGACCGTAGCGAGGGCCAACGTCCTGACTTTC. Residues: CASSLGTVARANVLTF.

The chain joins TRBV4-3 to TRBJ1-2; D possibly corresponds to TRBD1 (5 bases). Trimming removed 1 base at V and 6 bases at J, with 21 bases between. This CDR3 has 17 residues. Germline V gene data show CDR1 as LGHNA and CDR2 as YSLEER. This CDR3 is CASSQGSAGADLHGYTF. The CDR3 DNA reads TGCGCCAGCAGCCAAGGGAGTGCCGGGGCGGATTTGCATGGCTACACCTTC.

The CDR3 sequence: CASSYSVRETQYF. The DNA for the CDR3 is TGTGCCAGCAGTTACTCGGTCAGAGAGACCCAGTACTTC. This chain uses TRBV6-5 with TRBJ2-5, with D uncertain. The CDR3 consists of 13 residues. V lost 0 bases and J 4 bases, leaving 6 bases between the germline ends. Germline V gene data show CDR1 as MNHEY and CDR2 as SVGAGI.

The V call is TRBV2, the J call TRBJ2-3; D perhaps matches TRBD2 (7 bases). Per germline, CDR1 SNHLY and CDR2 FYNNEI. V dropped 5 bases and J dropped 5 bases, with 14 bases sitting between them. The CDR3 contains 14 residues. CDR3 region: CASSRGGAGDTQYF. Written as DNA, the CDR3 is TGTGCCAGCAGTCGAGGGGGGGCAGGAGATACGCAGTATTTT. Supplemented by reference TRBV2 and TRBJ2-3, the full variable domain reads EPEVTQTPSHQVTQMGQEVILRCVPISNHLYFYWYRQILGQKVEFLVSFYNNEISEKSEIFDDQFSVERPDGSNFTLKIRSTKLEDSAMYFCASSRGGAGDTQYFGPGTRLTVL.

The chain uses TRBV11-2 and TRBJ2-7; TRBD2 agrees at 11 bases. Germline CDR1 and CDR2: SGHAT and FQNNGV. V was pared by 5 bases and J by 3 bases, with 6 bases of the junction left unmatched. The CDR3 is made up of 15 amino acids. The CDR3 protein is CASSPGLAVSYEQYF. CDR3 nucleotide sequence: TGTGCCAGCAGCCCGGGACTAGCGGTAAGCTACGAGCAGTACTTC.